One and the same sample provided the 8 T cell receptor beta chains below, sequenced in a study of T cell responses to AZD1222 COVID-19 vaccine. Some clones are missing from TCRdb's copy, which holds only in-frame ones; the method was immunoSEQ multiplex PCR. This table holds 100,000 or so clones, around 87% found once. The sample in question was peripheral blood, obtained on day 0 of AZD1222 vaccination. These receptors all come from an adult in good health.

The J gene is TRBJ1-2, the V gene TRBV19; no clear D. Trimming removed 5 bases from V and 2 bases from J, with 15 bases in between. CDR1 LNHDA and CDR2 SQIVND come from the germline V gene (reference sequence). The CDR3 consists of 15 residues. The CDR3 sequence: CASSVQGGSNYGYTF. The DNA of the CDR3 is TGTGCCAGTAGTGTTCAAGGAGGATCCAACTATGGCTACACCTTC. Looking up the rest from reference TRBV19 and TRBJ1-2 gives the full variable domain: DGGITQSPKYLFRKEGQNVTLSCEQNLNHDAMYWYRQDPGQGLRLIYYSQIVNDFQKGDIAEGYSVSREKKESFPLTVTSAQKNPTAFYLCASSVQGGSNYGYTFGSGTRLTVV.

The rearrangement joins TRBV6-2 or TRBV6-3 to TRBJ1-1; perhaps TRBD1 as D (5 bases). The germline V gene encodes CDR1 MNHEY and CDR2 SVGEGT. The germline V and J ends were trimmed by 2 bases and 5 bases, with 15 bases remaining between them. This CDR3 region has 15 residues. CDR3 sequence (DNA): TGTGCCAGCAGTTACGACAGAAGGGTCGGAACTGAAGCTTTCTTT. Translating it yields CASSYDRRVGTEAFF.

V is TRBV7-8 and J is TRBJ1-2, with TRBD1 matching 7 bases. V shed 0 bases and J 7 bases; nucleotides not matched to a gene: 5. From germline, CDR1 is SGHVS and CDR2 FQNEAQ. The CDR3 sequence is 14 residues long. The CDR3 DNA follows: TGTGCCAGCAGCTTAGCAGGGGGCGTTAGTGGCTACACCTTC. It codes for CASSLAGGVSGYTF.

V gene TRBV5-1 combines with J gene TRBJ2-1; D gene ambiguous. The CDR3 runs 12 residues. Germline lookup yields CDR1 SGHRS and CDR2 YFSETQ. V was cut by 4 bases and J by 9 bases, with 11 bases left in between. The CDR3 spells CASSPAESEQFF. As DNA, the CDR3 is TGCGCCAGCAGCCCGGCCGAGAGTGAGCAGTTCTTC.

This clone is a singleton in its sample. Here the CDR3 DNA reads TGTGCCAGCAGCCCCAGGCGGAACACTGAAGCTTTCTTT. Protein product: CASSPRRNTEAFF. V gene TRBV11-1 combines with J gene TRBJ1-1, with D unclear. Germline values: CDR1 SGHAT, CDR2 FQDESV (reference sequence). The CDR3 sequence is 13 residues long. Trimming stripped 5 bases from V and 1 base from J, with 8 bases between.

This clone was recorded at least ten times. The CDR3 protein is CASRRTPHGELFF. In nucleotides, the CDR3 is TGTGCCAGCAGGAGGACCCCGCACGGGGAGCTGTTTTTT. The rearrangement uses TRBV7-9 and TRBJ2-2; D remains ambiguous. The V gene's germline CDR1 is SEHNR and CDR2 FQNEAQ (reference sequence). V was trimmed by 6 bases and J by 7 bases, leaving 12 bases between them. The CDR3 is 13 amino acids.

CDR3 DNA: TGCAGTGCTAGTCAGTATGTGGATGAGCAGTTCTTC. Protein sequence: CSASQYVDEQFF. This chain joins TRBV20-1 and TRBJ2-1; D is ambiguous. Looked up from germline, CDR1 is DFQATT and CDR2 is SNEGSKA (reference sequence). The CDR3 has 12 residues. V was cut by 3 bases and J by 8 bases, with 11 bases left in between.

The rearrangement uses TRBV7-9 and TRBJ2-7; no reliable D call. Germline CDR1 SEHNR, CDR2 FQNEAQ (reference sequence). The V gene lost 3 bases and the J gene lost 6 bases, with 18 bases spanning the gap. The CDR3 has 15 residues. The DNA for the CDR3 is TGTGCCAGCAGCTTGGGTGCGGTTCACCCTGGCGAGCAGTACTTC. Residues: CASSLGAVHPGEQYF.